This TCR beta chain was retrieved from a study of graft-versus-host responses after intestinal transplantation. With V trimmed by 4 bases and J by 9 bases, 6 bases remained unmatched. This CDR3 is 14 amino acids long. Germline CDR1 and CDR2: SGHRS and YFSETQ. Libraries were prepared by immunoSEQ multiplex PCR; TCRdb keeps only in-frame clonotypes and omits some of them. Of some 86,000 clones detected, 91% appear once; the ten largest clones hold over 0.08%. Notes on the study in general: With peak circulating GvH clone levels came an association with early post-transplant HvG declines.

On this clone itself: No antigen is known for it.

The chain is built from TRBV5-1 and TRBJ2-1; 11 bases are shared with TRBD2. This clonotype was sampled from a human donor who received an intestinal transplant. The sample consisted of unstimulated CD4+ T cells sorted from spleen or lymph node cells, taken before intestinal transplant. CDR3 sequence (DNA): TGCGCCAGCAGCCTCACCCTAGCGGGAGGTGAGCAGTTCTTC. Translated, it gives CASSLTLAGGEQFF.